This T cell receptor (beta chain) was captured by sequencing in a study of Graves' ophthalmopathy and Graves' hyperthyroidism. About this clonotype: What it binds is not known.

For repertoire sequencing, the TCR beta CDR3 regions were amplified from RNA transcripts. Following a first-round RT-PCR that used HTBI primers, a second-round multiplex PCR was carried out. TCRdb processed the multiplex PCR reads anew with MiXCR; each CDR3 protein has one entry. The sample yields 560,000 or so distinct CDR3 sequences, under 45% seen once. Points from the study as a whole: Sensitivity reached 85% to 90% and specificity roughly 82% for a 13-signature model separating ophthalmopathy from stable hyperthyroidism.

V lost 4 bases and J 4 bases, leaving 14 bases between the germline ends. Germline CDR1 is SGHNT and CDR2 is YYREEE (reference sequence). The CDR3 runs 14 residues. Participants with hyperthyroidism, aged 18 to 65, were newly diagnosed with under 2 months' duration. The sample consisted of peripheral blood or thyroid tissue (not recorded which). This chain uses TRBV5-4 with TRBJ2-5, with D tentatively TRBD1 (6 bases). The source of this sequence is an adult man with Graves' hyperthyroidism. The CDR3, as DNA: TGTGCCAGCAGCGCTGACAGGCTCGCAGAGACCCAGTACTTC. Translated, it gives CASSADRLAETQYF.